Detailed here is one T cell receptor beta chain. These data come from a study of shared clonotypes between healthy human individuals. Genomic DNA of every subset was divided equally among multiple immunoSEQ plates. Data came from immunoSEQ multiplex PCR; TCRdb stores just in-frame clones and leaves some out. The repertoire holds more than 2,000,000 clones, with roughly nine tenths as singletons. The sample taken for sequencing was naive CD4+ T cells sorted from blood. Subset described: CD45RA+ positively selected. This clonotype originated in a man between 18 and 29 years old in good health.

The DNA for the CDR3 is TGTGCCAGCAGACCCACCGGACAGGGTTTAGGCTACACCTTC. This translates into CASRPTGQGLGYTF. The chain carries TRBV6-5 and TRBJ1-2, with 8 nucleotides matching TRBD1. J gave up 8 bases and V 6 bases, and 11 bases lay outside the gene matches. Germline V gene lookup returns CDR1 MNHEY and CDR2 SVGAGI. CDR3 length equals 14 residues.